A single sample is the source of the 16 T cell receptor beta chains below, sequenced in a study of cytomegalovirus exposure and HLA in healthy donors. The table came from immunoSEQ multiplex PCR; TCRdb's copy has only in-frame clones and leaves some out. The repertoire holds 150,000 to 200,000 clones, with roughly 80% as singletons. The sequenced sample was PBMCs. The receptor set was obtained from a man younger than 45 in good health and CMV-seropositive.

V and J are TRBV6-4 and TRBJ2-7; TRBD2 agrees at 9 bases. The CDR3 runs 12 residues. Germline V gives CDR1 MRHNA, CDR2 SNTAGT. V lost 9 bases to trimming and J lost 5 bases; unmatched junction nucleotides: 5. The DNA of the CDR3 is TGTGCCAGGCTAGCGGGAATCAACGAGCAGTACTTC. It codes for CARLAGINEQYF.

This chain connects TRBV7-3 to TRBJ2-1; D remains unclear. Trimming pared 5 bases from V and 0 bases from J, leaving 11 bases between. Germline assignment: CDR1 SGHTA and CDR2 FQGTGA. CDR3 length: 15 residues. The CDR3 reads CASSRNPSSYNEQFF. CDR3 in DNA: TGTGCCAGCAGCCGGAACCCTAGCTCCTACAATGAGCAGTTCTTC.

The chain combines TRBV5-4 with TRBJ2-7; TRBD2 might be the D (6 bases). The V gene lost 0 bases and the J gene lost 0 bases, with 13 bases spanning the gap. This CDR3 region has 16 residues. CDR1 and CDR2 from the germline V gene are SGHNT and YYREEE (reference sequence). Written as DNA, the CDR3 is TGTGCCAGCAGCTTGGGGAGGGACGCAAGCTCCTACGAGCAGTACTTC. Protein: CASSLGRDASSYEQYF.

The chain is built from TRBV28 and TRBJ2-7; D gene ambiguous. Germline values: CDR1 MDHEN, CDR2 SYDVKM. The CDR3 is 14 amino acids. Trimming left V 3 bases short and J 3 bases short, with 12 bases between. CDR3 nucleotides: TGTGCCAGCAGTTTGAGCAACGTCTACTACGAGCAGTACTTC. It translates to CASSLSNVYYEQYF. Supplemented by reference TRBV28 and TRBJ2-7, the full variable domain reads DVKVTQSSRYLVKRTGEKVFLECVQDMDHENMFWYRQDPGLGLRLIYFSYDVKMKEKGDIPEGYSVSREKKERFSLILESASTNQTSMYLCASSLSNVYYEQYFGPGTRLTVT.

This rearrangement joins TRBV28 to TRBJ2-7; 8 bases agree with TRBD2. V trimming: 6 bases; J trimming: 0 bases; junction bases outside the gene matches: 7. Germline CDR1 is MDHEN and CDR2 is SYDVKM. The CDR3 is 15 amino acids. The CDR3 DNA reads as TGTGCCAGCAGCACCCGGGGGGGGAACTCCTACGAGCAGTACTTC. It codes for CASSTRGGNSYEQYF.

J is TRBJ2-1 and V is TRBV9, with D perhaps matching TRBD2 (6 bases). The CDR3 covers 14 residues. Per germline, CDR1 SGDLS and CDR2 YYNGEE. The V end was cut by 5 bases, the J end by 7 bases, with 16 bases between. Here the CDR3 DNA reads TGTGCCAGCAGTGGGGGAGGCAGGGTAAATGAGCAGTTCTTC. It translates to CASSGGGRVNEQFF. Supplemented by reference TRBV9 and TRBJ2-1, the full variable domain reads DSGVTQTPKHLITATGQRVTLRCSPRSGDLSVYWYQQSLDQGLQFLIQYYNGEERAKGNILERFSAQQFPDLHSELNLSSLELGDSALYFCASSGGGRVNEQFFGPGTRLTVL.

This clone was picked up a small number of times. V is TRBV4-1 and J is TRBJ1-2; D is possibly TRBD1 (6 bases). The V end was cut by 5 bases, the J end by 2 bases, with 18 bases between. Germline CDR1 is MGHRA and CDR2 is YSYEKL. CDR3 length: 16 amino acids. DNA of the CDR3: TGCGCCAGCAGCAATCAGGGGAAGGGAGACAACTATGGCTACACCTTC. Its protein is CASSNQGKGDNYGYTF.

The J gene is TRBJ1-1, the V gene TRBV9; D remains unclear. With 2 bases removed from V and 4 bases from J, the gap between germline ends came to 9 bases. The CDR3 totals 13 residues. Looked up from germline, CDR1 is SGDLS and CDR2 is YYNGEE. The CDR3 loop is CASSVRVSTEAFF. The CDR3 DNA follows: TGTGCCAGCAGCGTGCGGGTGAGCACTGAAGCTTTCTTT.

V and J are TRBV7-2 and TRBJ2-2, with D possibly TRBD1 on 8 matching bases. The germline V gene encodes CDR1 SGHTA and CDR2 FQGNSA. Trimming removed 5 bases at V and 1 base at J, with 17 bases between. The CDR3 has 17 amino acids. The CDR3 coding sequence is TGTGCCAGCAGCATACAGGGGGGGCCGATGAACACCGGGGAGCTGTTTTTT. Amino acids: CASSIQGGPMNTGELFF.

The chain recombines TRBV5-4 with TRBJ2-5; 9 bases agree with TRBD2. V shed 3 bases, J shed 2 bases, and the junction held 5 bases outside the gene matches. The germline CDR1 and CDR2 sequences are SGHNT and YYREEE (reference sequence). This CDR3 region has 15 residues. The chain's CDR3 is CASSSTSGSQETQYF. In nucleotides, the CDR3 is TGTGCCAGCAGCTCGACTAGCGGCTCGCAAGAGACCCAGTACTTC.

This clone was observed a few times. The J gene is TRBJ1-2, the V gene TRBV9; D gene unclear. The V end lost 4 bases, the J end lost 1 base, and 8 bases lay between the germline ends. This CDR3 region has 13 residues. The germline gives CDR1 SGDLS, CDR2 YYNGEE. The CDR3 nucleotides read TGTGCCAGCAGCCCAAGCGGTAACTATGGCTACACCTTC. Protein product: CASSPSGNYGYTF.

This sequence joins TRBV19 and TRBJ1-1; 7 nucleotides align to TRBD1. Germline V gene data show CDR1 as LNHDA and CDR2 as SQIVND (reference sequence). The CDR3 totals 13 residues. Losses at the gene ends were 6 bases for V and 2 bases for J; bases not matched to a gene: 3. CDR3 sequence: CASSRTGNTEAFF. As DNA, the CDR3 is TGTGCCAGTAGCCGGACAGGTAACACTGAAGCTTTCTTT.

This clone occurred a few times. The rearrangement links TRBV13 to TRBJ1-2; the D gene is possibly TRBD1 (6 bases). CDR1 and CDR2 from the germline V gene are PRHDT and FYEKMQ (reference sequence). V was cut by 0 bases and J by 7 bases, with 12 bases left in between. The length of the CDR3 is 14 residues. This CDR3 reads CASSLGGAHRGYTF. The CDR3 DNA sequence: TGTGCCAGCAGCTTAGGGGGGGCTCATCGTGGCTACACCTTC.

The V gene is TRBV6-1, the J gene TRBJ2-7; 8 nucleotides line up with TRBD2. CDR1 is MNHNS, CDR2 SASEGT, per germline. V dropped 7 bases and J dropped 4; count of bases not matched to a gene: 9. The CDR3 runs to 14 residues. The CDR3 here is CASTTGGVRYEQYF. DNA of the CDR3: TGTGCCAGCACCACCGGGGGGGTAAGATACGAGCAGTACTTC.

V gene TRBV7-9 combines with J gene TRBJ2-3, with 7 bases lining up with TRBD2. CDR3 length: 14 residues. Germline V gene lookup returns CDR1 SEHNR and CDR2 FQNEAQ (reference sequence). V lost 3 bases, J lost 4 bases, and 4 bases stayed unmatched. The CDR3 loop is CASSLEGGADTQYF. CDR3 DNA sequence: TGTGCCAGCAGCTTGGAGGGAGGGGCAGATACGCAGTATTTT.

This clone came up a few times. The chain joins TRBV28 to TRBJ2-1; 9 bases match TRBD2. From germline, CDR1 is MDHEN and CDR2 SYDVKM. The V segment lost 7 bases and the J segment 5 bases; nucleotides outside the gene matches: 9. The CDR3 has 15 amino acids. DNA of the CDR3: TGTGCCAGCAAAGTAGCGGGAGAAGGGCACAATGAGCAGTTCTTC. Protein: CASKVAGEGHNEQFF.